This TCR beta chain stems from a study of blood T cells in healthy people across ages. Overall study: For every two T cells, template switching captured about one barcoded beta molecule.

This CDR3 has 13 amino acids. Trimming shortened V by 10 bases and J by 0 bases, and 12 bases separated the two germline ends. Per germline, CDR1 LNHDA and CDR2 SQIVND (reference sequence). The people who gave samples were healthy Caucasians from Russia, aged about 6 to 95. Sample-barcoded 5' priming and a J-beta primer mix drove a second PCR of about 7 to 12 cycles. TCRdb ran MiXCR on the 5' RACE reads and lists one entry per CDR3 protein. Of over 600,000 distinct CDR3 sequences listed, roughly 56% are singletons. The sequencing sample was made of blood. The V and J genes are TRBV19 and TRBJ2-5; perhaps TRBD1 as D (6 bases). This TCR came from a middle-aged man in good health. CDR3 DNA: TGTGCCACCGCCGGACAGAACCAAGAGACCCAGTACTTC. The encoded protein is CATAGQNQETQYF.